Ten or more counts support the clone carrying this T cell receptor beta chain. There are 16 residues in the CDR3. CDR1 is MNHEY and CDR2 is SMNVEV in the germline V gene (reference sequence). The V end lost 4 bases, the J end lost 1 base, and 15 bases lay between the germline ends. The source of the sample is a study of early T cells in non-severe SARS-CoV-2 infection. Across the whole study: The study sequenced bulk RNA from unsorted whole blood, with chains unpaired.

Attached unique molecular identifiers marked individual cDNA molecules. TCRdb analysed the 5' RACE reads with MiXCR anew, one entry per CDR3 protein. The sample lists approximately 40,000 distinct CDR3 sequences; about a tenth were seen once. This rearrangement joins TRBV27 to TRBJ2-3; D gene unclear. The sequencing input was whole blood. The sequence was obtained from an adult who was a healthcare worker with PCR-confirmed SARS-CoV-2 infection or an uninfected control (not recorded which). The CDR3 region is CASSYLSARGTDTQYF. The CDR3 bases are TGTGCCAGCAGTTACCTTTCGGCTCGGGGCACAGATACGCAGTATTTT.